This T cell receptor beta chain was identified during a study of response to subunit inactivated influenza vaccine. Overall study results and limits: It was the authors' suggestion that each seasonal influenza vaccination recruits few new T cells.

TCRdb called the RT-PCR reads again in MiXCR, with one record for every CDR3 protein. Here the sample spans under 500,000 distinct CDR3 sequences, roughly 9.7% being singletons. Unmatched junction bases numbered 15, after V lost 4 bases and J lost 0 bases. Germline values: CDR1 SGHAT, CDR2 FQDESV (reference sequence). CDR3 length equals 19 residues. Turning to this clonotype: Its antigen is unknown.

The V gene is TRBV11-1, the J gene TRBJ2-4, with 7 positions matching TRBD1. Here the sequenced sample was PBMCs from blood, taken more than 35 days after vaccination. The origin of this receptor is a man aged 50 to 60 who received an inactivated influenza vaccine. The CDR3 coding sequence is TGTGCCAGCAGCTCGTCCGGGACAGACTTGAGACTAGCCAAAAACATTCAGTACTTC. It codes for CASSSSGTDLRLAKNIQYF.